One sample yielded the 25 T cell receptor beta chains listed below, sequenced in a study of blood T cell repertoires in COVID-19. Sequenced by immunoSEQ multiplex PCR; TCRdb stores in-frame clones only, minus some. This sample yields about 110,000 clones, of which approximately 70% are seen a single time; about 2% belongs to the top ten. Sequencing was carried out using peripheral blood. The receptors stem from a woman aged 35 to 49 with acute or convalescent COVID-19.

The chain links TRBV9 to TRBJ2-1; 10 bases map to TRBD2. The CDR3 spans 16 residues. Unmatched junction bases numbered 8, after V lost 2 bases and J lost 6 bases. CDR1 and CDR2 (germline): SGDLS, YYNGEE. The CDR3 sequence: CASSVSSGGAPNEQFF. The DNA for the CDR3 is TGTGCCAGCAGCGTCTCGAGCGGGGGGGCCCCCAATGAGCAGTTCTTC.

The V call is TRBV7-3, the J call TRBJ2-1; TRBD2 matches at 8 bases. Losses at the gene ends were 2 bases for V and 8 bases for J; bases not matched to a gene: 20. This CDR3 has 19 amino acids. In germline, CDR1 is SGHTA, CDR2 FQGTGA. CDR3 protein: CASSLGAGGAIYGVDEQFF. CDR3 nucleotides: TGTGCCAGCAGCTTAGGTGCGGGGGGTGCGATATACGGTGTCGATGAGCAGTTCTTC.

V usage is TRBV5-1 and J usage is TRBJ1-2; 9 bases are a match to TRBD1. Germline CDR1 reads SGHRS; CDR2 reads YFSETQ. CDR3 length equals 15 residues. The trim removed 4 bases at V and 4 bases at J, leaving 8 bases unmatched. The CDR3 bases are TGCGCCAGCAGCCCGTCGACAGGGGGGAGCTATGGCTACACCTTC. Amino acids: CASSPSTGGSYGYTF.

The CDR3 loop reads CAWSLPGQQSSYEQYF. The CDR3 bases are TGTGCCTGGAGTCTACCGGGACAGCAAAGCTCCTACGAGCAGTACTTC. The gene calls are TRBV30 and TRBJ2-7, with TRBD1 identical over 7 bases. V shed 2 bases, J shed 0 bases, and the junction held 10 bases outside the gene matches. This CDR3 has 16 amino acids. Germline V gene data show CDR1 as GTSNPN and CDR2 as SVGIG (reference sequence).

This clone was detected only a few times. This chain uses TRBV7-2 with TRBJ2-7, with a weak D call TRBD2 (6 bases). The CDR3 is 16 amino acids. Germline CDR1 is SGHTA and CDR2 is FQGNSA. The V gene lost 4 bases and the J gene lost 7 bases, with 23 bases spanning the gap. The CDR3 nucleotides read TGTGCCAGCAGCTCGGGCGGGGTTCCCAGGGTTATAGAGCAGTACTTC. Translation gives CASSSGGVPRVIEQYF.

This clone was picked up a small number of times. V usage is TRBV2 and J usage is TRBJ1-3, with 7 nucleotides matching TRBD1. J lost 0 bases, V lost 8 bases, and 7 bases had no gene match. Germline CDR1 reads SNHLY; CDR2 reads FYNNEI. CDR3 length: 15 amino acids. CDR3 coding DNA: TGTGCCAGCGTCACAGGGGTTAACTCTGGAAACACCATATATTTT. Protein product: CASVTGVNSGNTIYF. Filled out from reference TRBV2 and TRBJ1-3, the complete variable domain reads EPEVTQTPSHQVTQMGQEVILRCVPISNHLYFYWYRQILGQKVEFLVSFYNNEISEKSEIFDDQFSVERPDGSNFTLKIRSTKLEDSAMYFCASVTGVNSGNTIYFGEGSWLTVV.

The rearrangement uses TRBV6-5 and TRBJ2-3; TRBD1 agrees at 8 bases. Germline-derived CDR1 and CDR2 are MNHEY and SVGAGI. The length of the CDR3 is 13 residues. The V segment lost 11 bases and the J segment 3 bases; nucleotides outside the gene matches: 7. The CDR3 protein is CALAGGLTDTQYF. DNA of the CDR3: TGTGCCCTGGCAGGGGGCCTTACAGATACGCAGTATTTT.

This clone was observed a handful of times. The chain combines TRBV11-2 with TRBJ2-4; 8 bases align to TRBD2. Per germline, CDR1 SGHAT and CDR2 FQNNGV. J gave up 13 bases and V 0 bases, and 5 bases lay outside the gene matches. This CDR3 is 13 amino acids long. The CDR3 bases are TGTGCCAGCAGCTTAGAGGTAGCGGGGCAGCAGTACTTC. It specifies CASSLEVAGQQYF.

The V call is TRBV15, the J call TRBJ2-7; perhaps TRBD2 as D (6 bases). The CDR3 totals 14 residues. Trimming removed 1 base from V and 4 bases from J, with 11 bases in between. CDR1 is LNHNV, CDR2 YYDKDF, per germline (reference sequence). The CDR3 region is CATSRAGGEYEQYF. The CDR3 nucleotides read TGTGCCACCAGCAGAGCCGGCGGGGAATACGAGCAGTACTTC.

The chain carries TRBV2 and TRBJ1-1, with 9 bases aligning to TRBD1. The CDR3 sequence is 14 residues long. Germline V CDR1 and CDR2: SNHLY, FYNNEI. The V gene end was trimmed by 5 bases and the J gene end by 1 base; junction bases not matched to a gene: 2. Written as DNA, the CDR3 is TGTGCCAGCAGTATGGACAGGGGGAACACTGAAGCTTTCTTT. This translates into CASSMDRGNTEAFF.

The V and J genes are TRBV9 and TRBJ2-2; unclear D gene. The V end lost 0 bases, the J end lost 6 bases, and 6 bases lay between the germline ends. CDR3 length equals 13 residues. The germline V gene encodes CDR1 SGDLS and CDR2 YYNGEE. CDR3: CASSVDLPGELFF. The DNA for the CDR3 is TGTGCCAGCAGCGTAGACTTGCCCGGGGAGCTGTTTTTT.

This chain joins TRBV7-2 and TRBJ2-7; D ambiguous. Looked up from germline, CDR1 is SGHTA and CDR2 is FQGNSA. Trimming pared 5 bases from V and 0 bases from J, leaving 14 bases between. The length of the CDR3 is 15 residues. The CDR3 protein is CASSPLRNNSYEQYF. In DNA, the CDR3 is TGTGCCAGCAGCCCCTTGAGGAACAACTCCTACGAGCAGTACTTC.

The V and J genes are TRBV24-1 and TRBJ2-1; TRBD1 agrees at 11 bases. CDR3 length equals 14 residues. Germline V gene sequence: CDR1 KGHDR, CDR2 SFDVKD. The junction had 6 bases not matched to a gene; V was cut back by 2 bases and J by 13 bases. Here the CDR3 reads CATSDSRDRGFQFF. For the CDR3, the DNA is TGTGCCACCAGTGATTCTCGGGACAGGGGGTTTCAGTTCTTC.

J is TRBJ2-3 and V is TRBV9; 9 bases match TRBD2. CDR3 length equals 16 residues. Germline V gives CDR1 SGDLS, CDR2 YYNGEE. The trim removed 0 bases at V and 2 bases at J, leaving 4 bases unmatched. The CDR3 loop is CASSVGPSGDTDTQYF. CDR3 nucleotides: TGTGCCAGCAGCGTAGGACCTAGCGGGGACACAGATACGCAGTATTTT.

In nucleotides, the CDR3 is TGTGCCAGCAGCCAGGACAGGTCCGGTCGGGGCTACACCTTC. Its protein product is CASSQDRSGRGYTF. This sequence joins TRBV28 and TRBJ1-2, with TRBD1 identical over 7 bases. The germline V gene encodes CDR1 MDHEN and CDR2 SYDVKM. The junction had 12 bases not matched to a gene; V was cut back by 6 bases and J by 8 bases. The CDR3 sequence is 14 residues long.

V is TRBV2 and J is TRBJ2-2; a possible D gene is TRBD1 (5 bases). This CDR3 spans 15 amino acids. Germline-derived CDR1 and CDR2 are SNHLY and FYNNEI. V lost 2 bases to trimming and J lost 3 bases, with 10 bases between them. CDR3 residues: CASSESRVDTGELFF. CDR3 nucleotide sequence: TGTGCCAGCAGTGAAAGCAGGGTCGACACCGGGGAGCTGTTTTTT.

The rearrangement joins TRBV7-9 to TRBJ2-7; D might be TRBD1 (6 bases). The germline V gene encodes CDR1 SEHNR and CDR2 FQNEAQ (reference sequence). The CDR3 length is 16 residues. Trimming cost V 5 bases and J 4 bases, with 21 bases left between them. In nucleotides, the CDR3 is TGTGCCAGCAGCCACTACAGGGATCCTCTGGGGTACGAGCAGTACTTC. It encodes CASSHYRDPLGYEQYF.

The chain uses TRBV11-2 and TRBJ2-7; D gene unclear. V was pared by 5 bases and J by 3 bases, with 8 bases between. Germline lookup yields CDR1 SGHAT and CDR2 FQNNGV. The CDR3 totals 12 residues. CDR3 bases: TGTGCCAGCAGCCCCGCGCTCTACGAGCAGTACTTC. Its translation: CASSPALYEQYF.

In this sample, this clone turned up a few times. The chain has TRBV9 and TRBJ2-2; 8 nucleotides match TRBD1. The CDR3 sequence is 16 residues long. The germline gives CDR1 SGDLS, CDR2 YYNGEE. V gave up 0 bases and J gave up 2 bases; unmatched junction bases: 3. Here the CDR3 reads CASSVGQGINTGELFF. CDR3 in DNA: TGTGCCAGCAGCGTAGGACAGGGGATAAACACCGGGGAGCTGTTTTTT.

The CDR3 nucleotides are TGTGCCAGCAGCGTAGGGCCTAGCGGGATCTACAATGAGCAGTTCTTC. Its translation: CASSVGPSGIYNEQFF. The rearrangement links TRBV9 to TRBJ2-1; 9 bases fit TRBD2. CDR1 and CDR2 from the germline V gene are SGDLS and YYNGEE. The junction had 4 bases not matched to a gene; V was cut back by 0 bases and J by 3 bases. The CDR3 sequence is 16 residues long.

J is TRBJ2-7 and V is TRBV9; tentatively, D is TRBD1 (6 bases). The CDR3 has 13 residues. Trimming left V 0 bases short and J 7 bases short, with 11 bases between. Germline V gene lookup returns CDR1 SGDLS and CDR2 YYNGEE. The CDR3 is CASSVVLGTEQYF. CDR3 DNA: TGTGCCAGCAGCGTAGTCCTTGGGACAGAGCAGTACTTC.

CDR3 sequence reads: CASSWTRDKAFF. DNA of the CDR3: TGTGCCAGCAGTTGGACCCGGGACAAAGCTTTCTTT. V usage is TRBV6-2 or TRBV6-3 and J usage is TRBJ1-1, with D maybe TRBD1 (6 bases). The CDR3 spans 12 residues. The ends were cut back, 4 bases at V and 9 bases at J, with 12 bases in the middle. Looked up from germline, CDR1 is MNHEY and CDR2 is SVGEGT.

This clone was detected a few times. The V call is TRBV6-6, the J call TRBJ1-6, with 7 bases lining up with TRBD1. Germline trimming cut 4 bases from V and 13 bases from J; bases unmatched to any gene: 10. The CDR3 is 14 amino acids. The germline gives CDR1 MNHNY, CDR2 SVGAGI (reference sequence). CDR3 nucleotides: TGTGCCAGCAGTTCGGGACAGTCAGATGGGCCCCTCCACTTT. This gives the protein CASSSGQSDGPLHF.

The chain couples TRBV7-9 to TRBJ1-4; D is uncertain. CDR1 is SEHNR, CDR2 FQNEAQ, per germline (reference sequence). V was trimmed by 7 bases and J by 10 bases, leaving 13 bases between them. This CDR3 region has 12 residues. The CDR3 protein is CASTQGGRKLFF. DNA for the CDR3: TGTGCCAGCACCCAAGGCGGCAGAAAACTGTTTTTT.

The rearrangement links TRBV11-2 to TRBJ1-2; no firm D call. Germline assignment: CDR1 SGHAT and CDR2 FQNNGV. This CDR3 region has 14 residues. V lost 4 bases and J lost 5, with 14 bases in between. The chain's CDR3 is CASSSPGRGYGYTF. CDR3 coding DNA: TGTGCCAGCAGCTCCCCCGGTCGGGGTTATGGCTACACCTTC.